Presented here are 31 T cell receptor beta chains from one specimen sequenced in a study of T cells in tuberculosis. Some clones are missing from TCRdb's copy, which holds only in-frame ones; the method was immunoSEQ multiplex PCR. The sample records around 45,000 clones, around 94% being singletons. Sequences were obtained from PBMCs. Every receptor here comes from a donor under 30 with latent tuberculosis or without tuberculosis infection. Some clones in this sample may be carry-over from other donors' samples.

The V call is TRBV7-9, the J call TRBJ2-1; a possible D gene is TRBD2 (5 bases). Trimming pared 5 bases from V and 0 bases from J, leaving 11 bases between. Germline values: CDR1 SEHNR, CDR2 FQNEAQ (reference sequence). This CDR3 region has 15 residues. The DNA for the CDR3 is TGTGCCAGCAGCCAGGACTCTAACTCCTACAATGAGCAGTTCTTC. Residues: CASSQDSNSYNEQFF. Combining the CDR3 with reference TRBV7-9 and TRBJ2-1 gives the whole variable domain DTGVSQNPRHKITKRGQNVTFRCDPISEHNRLYWYRQTLGQGPEFLTYFQNEAQLEKSRLLSDRFSAERPKGSFSTLEIQRTEQGDSAMYLCASSQDSNSYNEQFFGPGTRLTVL.

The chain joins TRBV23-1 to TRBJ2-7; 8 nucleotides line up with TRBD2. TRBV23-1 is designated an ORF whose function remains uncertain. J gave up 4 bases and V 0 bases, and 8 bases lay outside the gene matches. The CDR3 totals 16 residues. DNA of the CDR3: TGCGCCAGCAGTCAATCCTGTAGCGGGATTTGGTACGAGCAGTACTTC. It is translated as CASSQSCSGIWYEQYF.

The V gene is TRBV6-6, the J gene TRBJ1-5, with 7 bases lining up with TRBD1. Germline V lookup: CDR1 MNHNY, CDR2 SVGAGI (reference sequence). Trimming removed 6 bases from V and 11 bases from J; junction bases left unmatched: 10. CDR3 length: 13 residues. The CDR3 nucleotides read TGTGCCAGCAGGTACCAAGGGGGCGGGTCCCAGCATTTT. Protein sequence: CASRYQGGGSQHF.

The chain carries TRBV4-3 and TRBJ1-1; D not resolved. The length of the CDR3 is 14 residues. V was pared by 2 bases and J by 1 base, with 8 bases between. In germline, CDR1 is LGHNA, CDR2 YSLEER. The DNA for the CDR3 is TGCGCCAGCAGCCAATCTACAGAGAACACTGAAGCTTTCTTT. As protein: CASSQSTENTEAFF.

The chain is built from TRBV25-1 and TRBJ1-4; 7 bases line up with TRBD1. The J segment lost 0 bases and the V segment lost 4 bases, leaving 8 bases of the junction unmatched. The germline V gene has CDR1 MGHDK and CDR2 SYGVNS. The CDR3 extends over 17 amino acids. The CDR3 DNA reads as TGTGCCAGCAGTGCTAACAGGGGCCCCTCAACTAATGAAAAACTGTTTTTT. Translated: CASSANRGPSTNEKLFF. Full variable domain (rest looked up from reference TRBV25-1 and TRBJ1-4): EADIYQTPRYLVIGTGKKITLECSQTMGHDKMYWYQQDPGMELHLIHYSYGVNSTEKGDLSSESTVSRIRTEHFPLTLESARPSHTSQYLCASSANRGPSTNEKLFFGSGTQLSVL.

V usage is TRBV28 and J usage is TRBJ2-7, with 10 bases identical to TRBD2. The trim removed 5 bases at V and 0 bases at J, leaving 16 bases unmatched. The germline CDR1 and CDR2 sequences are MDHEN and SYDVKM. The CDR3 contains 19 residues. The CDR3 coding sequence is TGTGCCAGCAGTCTGGTAGGGGGAAGAGGACTAGCGGCCTCCTACGAGCAGTACTTC. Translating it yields CASSLVGGRGLAASYEQYF.

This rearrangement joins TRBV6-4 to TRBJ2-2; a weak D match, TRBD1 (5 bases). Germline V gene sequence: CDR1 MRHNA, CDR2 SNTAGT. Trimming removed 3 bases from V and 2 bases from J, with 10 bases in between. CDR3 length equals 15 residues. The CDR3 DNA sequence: TGTGCCAGCAGTGAAGAAGGGGCTAACACCGGGGAGCTGTTTTTT. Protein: CASSEEGANTGELFF.

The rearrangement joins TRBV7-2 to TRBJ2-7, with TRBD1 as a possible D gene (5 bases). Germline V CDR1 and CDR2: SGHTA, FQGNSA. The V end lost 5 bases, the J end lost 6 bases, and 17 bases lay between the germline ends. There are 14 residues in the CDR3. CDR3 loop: CASSVPGSQGEQYF. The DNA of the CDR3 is TGTGCCAGCAGCGTACCAGGGTCCCAGGGCGAGCAGTACTTC.

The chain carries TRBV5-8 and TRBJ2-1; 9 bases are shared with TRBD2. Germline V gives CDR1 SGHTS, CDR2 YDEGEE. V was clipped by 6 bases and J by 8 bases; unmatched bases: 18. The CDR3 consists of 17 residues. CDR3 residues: CASTYGVETSGLDEQFF. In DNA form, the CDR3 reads TGTGCCAGCACCTATGGTGTGGAGACTAGCGGTCTGGATGAGCAGTTCTTC.

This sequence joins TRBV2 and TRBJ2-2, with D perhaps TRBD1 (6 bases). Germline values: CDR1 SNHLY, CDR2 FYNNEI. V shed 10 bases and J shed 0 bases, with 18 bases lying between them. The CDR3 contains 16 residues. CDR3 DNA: TGTGCCAAACAAACAGGGATGCGATCGAACACCGGGGAGCTGTTTTTT. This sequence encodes CAKQTGMRSNTGELFF.

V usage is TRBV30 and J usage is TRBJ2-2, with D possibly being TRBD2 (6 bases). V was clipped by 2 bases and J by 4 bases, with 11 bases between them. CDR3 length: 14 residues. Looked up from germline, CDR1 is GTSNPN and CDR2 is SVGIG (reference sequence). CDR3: CAWSRQGLTGELFF. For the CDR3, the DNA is TGTGCCTGGAGTCGGCAGGGACTCACCGGGGAGCTGTTTTTT.

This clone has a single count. The CDR3 sequence: CAWGRGRQETQYF. The CDR3 coding sequence is TGTGCCTGGGGGCGGGGGAGGCAAGAGACCCAGTACTTC. V and J are TRBV28 and TRBJ2-5, with D possibly TRBD2 on 7 matching bases. CDR3 length equals 13 residues. Germline lookup yields CDR1 MDHEN and CDR2 SYDVKM. V was shortened by 11 bases and J by 2 bases, with 15 bases between the two germline ends.

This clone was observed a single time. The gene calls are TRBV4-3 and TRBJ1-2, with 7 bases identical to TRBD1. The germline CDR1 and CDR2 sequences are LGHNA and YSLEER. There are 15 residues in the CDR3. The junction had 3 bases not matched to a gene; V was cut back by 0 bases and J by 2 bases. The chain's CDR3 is CASSQDSGGNYGYTF. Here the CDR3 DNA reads TGCGCCAGCAGCCAAGATTCAGGGGGAAACTATGGCTACACCTTC.

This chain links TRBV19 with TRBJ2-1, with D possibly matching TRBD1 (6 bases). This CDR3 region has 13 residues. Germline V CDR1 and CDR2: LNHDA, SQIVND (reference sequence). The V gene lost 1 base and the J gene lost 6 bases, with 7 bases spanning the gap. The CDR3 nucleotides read TGTGCCAGTAGTATAGGAGGGGGCAATGAGCAGTTCTTC. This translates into CASSIGGGNEQFF.

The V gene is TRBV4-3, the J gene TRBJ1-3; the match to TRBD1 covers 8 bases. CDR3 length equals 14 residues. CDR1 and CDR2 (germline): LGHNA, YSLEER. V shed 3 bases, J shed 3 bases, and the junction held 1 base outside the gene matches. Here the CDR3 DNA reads TGCGCCAGCAGCCAGGGGACAGGTGGAAACACCATATATTTT. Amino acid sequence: CASSQGTGGNTIYF.

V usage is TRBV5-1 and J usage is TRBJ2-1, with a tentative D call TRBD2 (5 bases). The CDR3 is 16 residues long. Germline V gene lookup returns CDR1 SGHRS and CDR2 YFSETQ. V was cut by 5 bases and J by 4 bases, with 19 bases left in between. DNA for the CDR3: TGCGCCAGCAGTTTAGGACTGGGAACCTCTTACAATGAGCAGTTCTTC. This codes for CASSLGLGTSYNEQFF.

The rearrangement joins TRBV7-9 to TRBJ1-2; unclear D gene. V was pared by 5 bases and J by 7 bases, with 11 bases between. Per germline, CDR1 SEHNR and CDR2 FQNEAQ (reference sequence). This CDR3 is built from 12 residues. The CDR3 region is CASSRDLSGYTF. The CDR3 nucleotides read TGTGCCAGCAGCCGGGATTTAAGTGGCTACACCTTC.

CDR3 loop: CASSGLGQGSPYGYTF. The CDR3 region has the DNA TGTGCCAGCAGCGGCTTGGGACAGGGGTCCCCTTATGGCTACACCTTC. V gene TRBV9 combines with J gene TRBJ1-2; 10 nucleotides match TRBD1. J gave up 5 bases and V 3 bases, and 10 bases lay outside the gene matches. Germline V CDR1 and CDR2: SGDLS, YYNGEE. The CDR3 totals 16 residues.

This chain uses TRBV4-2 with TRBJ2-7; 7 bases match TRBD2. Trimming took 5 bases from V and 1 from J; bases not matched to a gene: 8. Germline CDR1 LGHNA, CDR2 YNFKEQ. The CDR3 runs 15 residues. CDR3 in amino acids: CASSGAGAESYEQYF. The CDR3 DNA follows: TGTGCCAGCAGCGGGGCGGGAGCCGAATCCTACGAGCAGTACTTC.

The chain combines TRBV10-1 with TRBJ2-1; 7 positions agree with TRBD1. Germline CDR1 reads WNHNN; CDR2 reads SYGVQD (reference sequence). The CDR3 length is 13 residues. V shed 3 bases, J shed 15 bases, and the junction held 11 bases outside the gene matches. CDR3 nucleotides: TGCGCCAGCAGTGAAGGGGGCCCCGGGATCCCGTTCTTC. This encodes CASSEGGPGIPFF.

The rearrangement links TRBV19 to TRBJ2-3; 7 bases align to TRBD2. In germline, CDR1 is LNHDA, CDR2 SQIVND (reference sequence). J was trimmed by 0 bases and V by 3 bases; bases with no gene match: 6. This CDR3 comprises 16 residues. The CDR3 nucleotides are TGTGCCAGTAGTATTCTTGGGGGGGATAGCACAGATACGCAGTATTTT. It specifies CASSILGGDSTDTQYF.

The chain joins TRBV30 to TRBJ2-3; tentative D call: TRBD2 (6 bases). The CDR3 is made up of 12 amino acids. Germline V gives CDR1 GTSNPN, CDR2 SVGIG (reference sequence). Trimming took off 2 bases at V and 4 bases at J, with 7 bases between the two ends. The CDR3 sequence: CAWSPGADTQYF. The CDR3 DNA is TGTGCCTGGAGTCCGGGGGCAGATACGCAGTATTTT.

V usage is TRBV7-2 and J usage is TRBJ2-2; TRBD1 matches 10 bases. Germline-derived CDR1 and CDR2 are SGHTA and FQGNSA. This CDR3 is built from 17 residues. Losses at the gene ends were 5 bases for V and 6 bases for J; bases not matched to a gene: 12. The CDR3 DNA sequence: TGTGCCAGCAGCCGGACTCTGGGACAGGGGTTTCCCGGGGAGCTGTTTTTT. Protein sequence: CASSRTLGQGFPGELFF.

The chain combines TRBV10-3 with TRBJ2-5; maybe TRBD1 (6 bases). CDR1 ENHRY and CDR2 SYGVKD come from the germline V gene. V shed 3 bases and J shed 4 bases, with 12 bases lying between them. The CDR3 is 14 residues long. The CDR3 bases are TGTGCCATCAGTGAAACTACAGGGTCAGAGACCCAGTACTTC. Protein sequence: CAISETTGSETQYF.

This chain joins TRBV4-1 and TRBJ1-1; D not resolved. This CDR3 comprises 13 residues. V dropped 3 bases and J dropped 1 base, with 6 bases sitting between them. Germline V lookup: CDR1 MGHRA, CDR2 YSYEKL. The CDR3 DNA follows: TGCGCCAGCAGCCACACTAGGAACACTGAAGCTTTCTTT. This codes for CASSHTRNTEAFF.

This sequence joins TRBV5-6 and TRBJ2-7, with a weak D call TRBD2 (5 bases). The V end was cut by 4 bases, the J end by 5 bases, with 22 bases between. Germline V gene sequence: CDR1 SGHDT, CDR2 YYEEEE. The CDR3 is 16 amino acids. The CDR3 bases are TGTGCCAGCAGCCTCATTGACAAGCCCTATAGCGACGAGCAGTACTTC. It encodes CASSLIDKPYSDEQYF.

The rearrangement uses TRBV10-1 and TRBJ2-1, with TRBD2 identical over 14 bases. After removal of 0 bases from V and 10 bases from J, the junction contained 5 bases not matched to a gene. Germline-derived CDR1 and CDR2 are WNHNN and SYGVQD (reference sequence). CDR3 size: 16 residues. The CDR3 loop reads CASSESMGLAGVEQFF. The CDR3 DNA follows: TGCGCCAGCAGTGAGTCGATGGGACTAGCGGGAGTAGAGCAGTTCTTC.

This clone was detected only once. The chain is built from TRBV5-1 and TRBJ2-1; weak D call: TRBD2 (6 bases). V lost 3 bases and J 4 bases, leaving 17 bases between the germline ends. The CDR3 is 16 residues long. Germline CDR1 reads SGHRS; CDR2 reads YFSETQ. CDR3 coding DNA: TGCGCCAGCAGCTCGGGAGTTGGGGGTCCATACAATGAGCAGTTCTTC. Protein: CASSSGVGGPYNEQFF.

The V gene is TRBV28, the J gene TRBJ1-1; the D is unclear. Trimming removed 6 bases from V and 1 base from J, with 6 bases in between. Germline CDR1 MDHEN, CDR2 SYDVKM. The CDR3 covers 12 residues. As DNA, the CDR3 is TGTGCCAGCAGCATGGCGAACACTGAAGCTTTCTTT. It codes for CASSMANTEAFF.

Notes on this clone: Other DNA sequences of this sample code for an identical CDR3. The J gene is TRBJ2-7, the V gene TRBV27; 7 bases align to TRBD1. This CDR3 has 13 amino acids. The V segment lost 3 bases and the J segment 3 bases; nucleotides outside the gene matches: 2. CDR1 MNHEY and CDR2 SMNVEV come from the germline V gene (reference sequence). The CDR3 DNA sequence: TGTGCCAGCAGTTTGGGACAGTACTACGAGCAGTACTTC. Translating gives CASSLGQYYEQYF.

In DNA form, the CDR3 reads TGTGCCAGCAGTTGGGACAGGGGGCGGAGGAACTATGGCTACACCTTC. It specifies CASSWDRGRRNYGYTF. V is TRBV28 and J is TRBJ1-2, with TRBD1 matching over 12 bases. There are 16 residues in the CDR3. After removal of 4 bases from V and 2 bases from J, the junction contained 5 bases not matched to a gene. Per germline, CDR1 MDHEN and CDR2 SYDVKM.